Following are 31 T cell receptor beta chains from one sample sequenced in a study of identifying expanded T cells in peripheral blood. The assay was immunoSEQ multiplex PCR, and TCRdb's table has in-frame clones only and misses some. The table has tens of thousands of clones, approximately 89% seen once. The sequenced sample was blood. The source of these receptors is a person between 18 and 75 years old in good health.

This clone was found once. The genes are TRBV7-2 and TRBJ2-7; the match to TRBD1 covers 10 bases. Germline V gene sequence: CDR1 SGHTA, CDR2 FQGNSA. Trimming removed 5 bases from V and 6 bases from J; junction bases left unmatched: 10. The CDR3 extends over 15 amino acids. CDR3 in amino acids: CASSPPGTGVGEQYF. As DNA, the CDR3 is TGTGCCAGCAGCCCCCCCGGGACAGGGGTTGGCGAGCAGTACTTC.

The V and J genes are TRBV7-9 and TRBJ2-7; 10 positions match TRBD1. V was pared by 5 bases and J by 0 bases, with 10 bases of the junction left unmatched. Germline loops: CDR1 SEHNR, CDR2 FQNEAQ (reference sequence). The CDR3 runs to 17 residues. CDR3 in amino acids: CASSLLVGTGVSYEQYF. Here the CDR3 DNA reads TGTGCCAGCAGCCTTCTGGTGGGGACAGGGGTCTCCTACGAGCAGTACTTC.

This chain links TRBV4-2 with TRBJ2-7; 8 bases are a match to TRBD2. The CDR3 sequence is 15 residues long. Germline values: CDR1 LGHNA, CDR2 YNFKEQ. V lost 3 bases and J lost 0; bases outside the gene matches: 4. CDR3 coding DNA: TGTGCCAGCAGCCATGCCGGGACTAGCTCCTACGAGCAGTACTTC. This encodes CASSHAGTSSYEQYF.

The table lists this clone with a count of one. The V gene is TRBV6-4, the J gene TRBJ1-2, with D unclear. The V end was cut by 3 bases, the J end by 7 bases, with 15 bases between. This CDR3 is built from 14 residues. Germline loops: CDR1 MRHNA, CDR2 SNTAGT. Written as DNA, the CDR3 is TGTGCCAGCAGTGAGAATCCGGGAACCGGTGGCTACACCTTC. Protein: CASSENPGTGGYTF.

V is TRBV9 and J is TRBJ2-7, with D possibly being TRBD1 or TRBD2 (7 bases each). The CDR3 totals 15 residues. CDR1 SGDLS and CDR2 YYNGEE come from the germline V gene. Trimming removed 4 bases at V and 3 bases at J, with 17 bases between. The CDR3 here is CASSPRQGGGYEQYF. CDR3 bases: TGTGCCAGCAGCCCAAGACAGGGAGGGGGCTACGAGCAGTACTTC.

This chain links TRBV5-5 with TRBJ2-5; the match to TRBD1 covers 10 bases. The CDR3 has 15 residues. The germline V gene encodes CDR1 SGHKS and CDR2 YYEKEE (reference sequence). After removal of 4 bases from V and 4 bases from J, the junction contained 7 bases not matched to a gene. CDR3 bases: TGTGCCAGCAGCCCGGGGACAGGGGTGAGAGAGACCCAGTACTTC. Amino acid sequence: CASSPGTGVRETQYF.

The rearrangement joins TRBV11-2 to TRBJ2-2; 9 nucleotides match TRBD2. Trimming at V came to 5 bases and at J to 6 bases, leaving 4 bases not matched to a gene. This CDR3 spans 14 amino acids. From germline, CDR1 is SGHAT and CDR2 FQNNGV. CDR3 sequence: CASSPGTSSGELFF. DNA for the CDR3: TGTGCCAGCAGCCCTGGGACTAGCTCCGGGGAGCTGTTTTTT. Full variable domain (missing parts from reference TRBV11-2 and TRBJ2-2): EAGVAQSPRYKIIEKRQSVAFWCNPISGHATLYWYQQILGQGPKLLIQFQNNGVVDDSQLPKDRFSAERLKGVDSTLKIQPAKLEDSAVYLCASSPGTSSGELFFGEGSRLTVL.

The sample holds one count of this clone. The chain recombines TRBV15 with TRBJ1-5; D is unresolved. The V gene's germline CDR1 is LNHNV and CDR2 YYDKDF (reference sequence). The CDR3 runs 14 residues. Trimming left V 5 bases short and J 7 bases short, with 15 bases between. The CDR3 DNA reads TGTGCCACCAGCGGCTGGGGATCGGGCCAGCCCCAGCATTTT. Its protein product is CATSGWGSGQPQHF.

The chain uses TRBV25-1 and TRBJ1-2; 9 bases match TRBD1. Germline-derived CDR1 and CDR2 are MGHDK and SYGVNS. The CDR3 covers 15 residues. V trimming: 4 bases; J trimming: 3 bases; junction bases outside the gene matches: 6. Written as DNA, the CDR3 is TGTGCCAGCAGTGGAGCCGGGACAGGGCACTATGGCTACACCTTC. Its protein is CASSGAGTGHYGYTF.

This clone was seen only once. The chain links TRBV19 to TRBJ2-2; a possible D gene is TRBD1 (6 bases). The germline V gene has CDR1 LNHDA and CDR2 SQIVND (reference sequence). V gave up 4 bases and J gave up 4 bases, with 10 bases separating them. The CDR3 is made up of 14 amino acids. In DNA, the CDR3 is TGTGCCAGTAGTAGCACAGGGCGCACCGGGGAGCTGTTTTTT. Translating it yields CASSSTGRTGELFF. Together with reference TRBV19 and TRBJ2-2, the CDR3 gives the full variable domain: DGGITQSPKYLFRKEGQNVTLSCEQNLNHDAMYWYRQDPGQGLRLIYYSQIVNDFQKGDIAEGYSVSREKKESFPLTVTSAQKNPTAFYLCASSSTGRTGELFFGEGSRLTVL.

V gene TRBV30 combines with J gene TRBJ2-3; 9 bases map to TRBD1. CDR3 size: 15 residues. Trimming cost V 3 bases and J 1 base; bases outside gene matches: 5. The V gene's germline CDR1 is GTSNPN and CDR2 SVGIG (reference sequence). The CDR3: CAWRGQGVGTDTQYF. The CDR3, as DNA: TGTGCCTGGAGGGGACAGGGTGTCGGCACAGATACGCAGTATTTT.

The CDR3: CAWSQAPEAFF. CDR3 sequence (DNA): TGTGCCTGGAGCCAAGCCCCTGAAGCTTTCTTT. This chain links TRBV30 with TRBJ1-1; D not certain. The V end was cut by 3 bases, the J end by 6 bases, with 8 bases between. Germline V gene data show CDR1 as GTSNPN and CDR2 as SVGIG (reference sequence). The CDR3 consists of 11 residues.

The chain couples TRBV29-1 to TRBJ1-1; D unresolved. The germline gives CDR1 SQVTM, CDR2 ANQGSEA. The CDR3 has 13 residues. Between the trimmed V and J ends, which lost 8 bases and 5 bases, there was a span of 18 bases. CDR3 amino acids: CSPRGGLGTEAFF. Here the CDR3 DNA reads TGCAGCCCCCGCGGAGGTCTGGGGACTGAAGCTTTCTTT. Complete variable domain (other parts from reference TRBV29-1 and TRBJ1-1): SAVISQKPSRDICQRGTSLTIQCQVDSQVTMMFWYRQQPGQSLTLIATANQGSEATYESGFVIDKFPISRPNLTFSTLTVSNMSPEDSSIYLCSPRGGLGTEAFFGQGTRLTVV.

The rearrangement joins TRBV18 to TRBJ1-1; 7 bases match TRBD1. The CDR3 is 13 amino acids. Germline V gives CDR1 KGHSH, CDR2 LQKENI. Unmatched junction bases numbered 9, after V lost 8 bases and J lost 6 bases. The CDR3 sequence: CASPRGGGSEAFF. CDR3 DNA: TGTGCCAGCCCTCGTGGAGGGGGCTCTGAAGCTTTCTTT.

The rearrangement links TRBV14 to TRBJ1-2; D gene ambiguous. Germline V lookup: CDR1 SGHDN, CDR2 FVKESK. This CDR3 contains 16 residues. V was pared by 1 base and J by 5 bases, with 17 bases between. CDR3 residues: CASSQVWQPSQYGYTF. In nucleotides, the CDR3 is TGTGCCAGCAGCCAAGTTTGGCAGCCCTCGCAGTATGGCTACACCTTC. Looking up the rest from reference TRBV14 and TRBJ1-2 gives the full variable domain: EAGVTQFPSHSVIEKGQTVTLRCDPISGHDNLYWYRRVMGKEIKFLLHFVKESKQDESGMPNNRFLAERTGGTYSTLKVQPAELEDSGVYFCASSQVWQPSQYGYTFGSGTRLTVV.

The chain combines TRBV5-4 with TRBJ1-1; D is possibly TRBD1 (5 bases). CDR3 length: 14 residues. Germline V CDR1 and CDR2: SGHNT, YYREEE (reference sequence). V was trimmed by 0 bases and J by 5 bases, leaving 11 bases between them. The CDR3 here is CASSLGGGRTEAFF. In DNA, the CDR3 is TGTGCCAGCAGCTTGGGGGGCGGGAGGACTGAAGCTTTCTTT.

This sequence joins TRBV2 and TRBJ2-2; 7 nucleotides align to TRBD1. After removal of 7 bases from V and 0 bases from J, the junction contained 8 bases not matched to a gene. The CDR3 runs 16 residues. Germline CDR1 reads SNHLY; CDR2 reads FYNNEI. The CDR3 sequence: CASTKPGQTNTGELFF. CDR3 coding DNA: TGTGCCAGCACAAAACCGGGACAGACGAACACCGGGGAGCTGTTTTTT.

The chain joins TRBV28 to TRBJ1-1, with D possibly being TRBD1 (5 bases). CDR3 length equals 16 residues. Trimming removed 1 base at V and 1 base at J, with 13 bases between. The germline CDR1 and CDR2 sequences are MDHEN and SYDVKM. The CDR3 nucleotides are TGTGCCAGCAGTTTATCCGACAGTAGGGCGAACACTGAAGCTTTCTTT. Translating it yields CASSLSDSRANTEAFF.

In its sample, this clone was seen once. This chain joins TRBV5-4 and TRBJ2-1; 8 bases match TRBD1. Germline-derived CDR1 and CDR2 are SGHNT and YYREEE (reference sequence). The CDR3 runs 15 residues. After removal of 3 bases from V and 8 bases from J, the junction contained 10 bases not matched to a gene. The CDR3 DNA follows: TGTGCCAGCAGCTCAGGGGCAGGGGGCGGCGATGAGCAGTTCTTC. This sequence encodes CASSSGAGGGDEQFF.

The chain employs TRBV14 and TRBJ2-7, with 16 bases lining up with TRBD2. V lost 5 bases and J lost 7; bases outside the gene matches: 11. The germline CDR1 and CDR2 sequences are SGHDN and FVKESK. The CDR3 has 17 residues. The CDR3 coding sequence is TGTGCCAGCAGCGAAAGAGGGACTAGCGGGAGGGGCCAAGAGCAGTACTTC. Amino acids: CASSERGTSGRGQEQYF.

CDR3 nucleotides: TGTGCCAGCAGCCGGGGACAGAGCAATCAGCCCCAGCATTTT. It yields the protein CASSRGQSNQPQHF. The V call is TRBV5-6, the J call TRBJ1-5; 7 nucleotides align to TRBD1. This CDR3 spans 14 amino acids. Germline CDR1 SGHDT, CDR2 YYEEEE. V gave up 4 bases and J gave up 1 base; unmatched junction bases: 2.

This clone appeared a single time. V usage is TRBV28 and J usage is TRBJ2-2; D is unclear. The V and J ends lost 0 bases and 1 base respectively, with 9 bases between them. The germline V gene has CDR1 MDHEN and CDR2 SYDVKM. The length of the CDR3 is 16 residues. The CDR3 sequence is CASSLWARGNTGELFF. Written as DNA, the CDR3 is TGTGCCAGCAGTTTATGGGCCCGCGGGAACACCGGGGAGCTGTTTTTT.

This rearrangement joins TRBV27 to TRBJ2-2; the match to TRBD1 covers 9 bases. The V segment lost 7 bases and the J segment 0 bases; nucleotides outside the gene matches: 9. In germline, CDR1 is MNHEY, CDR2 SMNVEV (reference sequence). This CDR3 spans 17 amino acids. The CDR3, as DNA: TGTGCCAGCACAAACAGGGGGCTCAGGACGAACACCGGGGAGCTGTTTTTT. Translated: CASTNRGLRTNTGELFF.

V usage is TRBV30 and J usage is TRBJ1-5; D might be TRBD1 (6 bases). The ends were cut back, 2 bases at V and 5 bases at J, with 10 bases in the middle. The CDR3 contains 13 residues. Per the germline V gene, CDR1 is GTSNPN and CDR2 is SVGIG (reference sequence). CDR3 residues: CAWSTGIHQPQHF. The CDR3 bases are TGTGCCTGGAGTACAGGGATCCATCAGCCCCAGCATTTT.

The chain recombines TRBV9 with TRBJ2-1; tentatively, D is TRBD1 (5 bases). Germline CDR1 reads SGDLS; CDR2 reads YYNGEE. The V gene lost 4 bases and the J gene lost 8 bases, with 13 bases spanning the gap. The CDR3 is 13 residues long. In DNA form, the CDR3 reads TGTGCCAGCAGCCCCGGTGGGGCCTATGAGCAGTTCTTC. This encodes CASSPGGAYEQFF.

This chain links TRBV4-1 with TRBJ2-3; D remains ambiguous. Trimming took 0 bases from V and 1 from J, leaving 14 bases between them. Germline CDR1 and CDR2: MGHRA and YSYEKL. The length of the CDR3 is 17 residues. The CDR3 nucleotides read TGCGCCAGCAGCCAAGAGCGTGTGGCGGCGCGCACAGATACGCAGTATTTT. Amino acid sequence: CASSQERVAARTDTQYF.

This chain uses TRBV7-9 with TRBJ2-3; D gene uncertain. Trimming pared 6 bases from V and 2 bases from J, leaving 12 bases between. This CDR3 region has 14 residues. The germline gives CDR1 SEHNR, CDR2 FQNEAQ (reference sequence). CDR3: CASSFGPYTDTQYF. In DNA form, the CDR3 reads TGTGCCAGCAGTTTTGGACCGTACACAGATACGCAGTATTTT. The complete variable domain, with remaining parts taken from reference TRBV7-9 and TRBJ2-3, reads DTGVSQNPRHKITKRGQNVTFRCDPISEHNRLYWYRQTLGQGPEFLTYFQNEAQLEKSRLLSDRFSAERPKGSFSTLEIQRTEQGDSAMYLCASSFGPYTDTQYFGPGTRLTVL.

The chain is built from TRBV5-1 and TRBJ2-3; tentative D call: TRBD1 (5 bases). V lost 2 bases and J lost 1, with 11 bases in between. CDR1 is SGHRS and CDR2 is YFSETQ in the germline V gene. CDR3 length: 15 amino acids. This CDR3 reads CASSFSLGGTDTQYF. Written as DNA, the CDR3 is TGCGCCAGCAGCTTCTCCTTAGGGGGCACAGATACGCAGTATTTT.

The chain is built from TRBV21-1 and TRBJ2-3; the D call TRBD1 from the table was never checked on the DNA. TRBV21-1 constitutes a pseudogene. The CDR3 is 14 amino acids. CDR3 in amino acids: CASIPRQGTDTQYF. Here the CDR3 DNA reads TGTGCCAGCATCCCCCGGCAGGGCACAGATACGCAGTATTTT.

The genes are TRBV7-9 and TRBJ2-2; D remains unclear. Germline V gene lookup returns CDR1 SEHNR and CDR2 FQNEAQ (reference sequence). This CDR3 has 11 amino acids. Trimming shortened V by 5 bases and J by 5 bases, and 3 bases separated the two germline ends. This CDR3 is CASSTTGELFF. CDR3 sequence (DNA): TGTGCCAGCAGCACTACCGGGGAGCTGTTTTTT.

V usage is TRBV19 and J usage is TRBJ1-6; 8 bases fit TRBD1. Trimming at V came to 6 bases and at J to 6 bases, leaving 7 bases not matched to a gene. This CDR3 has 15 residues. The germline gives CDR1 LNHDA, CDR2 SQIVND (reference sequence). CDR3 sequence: CASSYRDRINSPLHF. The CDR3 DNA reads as TGTGCCAGTAGCTACCGGGACAGGATTAATTCACCCCTCCACTTT.